Sequencing of this TCR beta chain was carried out in a study of control samples from healthy donors and cancer patients. Method: immunoSEQ multiplex PCR; TCRdb's copy keeps in-frame clones and lacks some. This sample's clone table lists 150,000 to 200,000 clones. Germline lookup yields CDR1 SGHRS and CDR2 YFSETQ. This CDR3 region has 14 residues. With 2 bases removed from V and 6 bases from J, the gap between germline ends came to 14 bases. The source material was blood. The sequence came from a young woman in good health. The V call is TRBV5-1, the J call TRBJ1-2; a weak D match, TRBD1 (6 bases). CDR3 region: CASSLQQGEDGYTF. The CDR3 DNA sequence: TGCGCCAGCAGCTTACAACAGGGTGAAGATGGCTACACCTTC.